This entry lists 16 T cell receptor beta chains sequenced from one sample in a study of T cell repertoires in cytomegalovirus infection. No antigens are known for them. From the reads, TCRdb called clonotypes with MiXCR, one entry per CDR3 protein. The data hold approximately 500,000 distinct CDR3 sequences, with roughly a third observed a single time. The sequenced sample was cultured PBMCs, obtained from culture after CMV antigen stimulation. Receptors originate from a human donor in good health (CMV status not recorded). Some clones in this sample may be carry-over from other donors' samples.

This clonotype was observed a few times. This chain connects TRBV12-3 or TRBV12-4 to TRBJ1-1; tentatively, D is TRBD1 (5 bases). V lost 6 bases to trimming and J lost 1 base, with 9 bases between them. The length of the CDR3 is 13 residues. This chain's CDR3 is CASRLQANTEAFF. CDR3 nucleotide sequence: TGTGCCAGCAGGTTACAGGCGAACACTGAAGCTTTCTTT.

As to this clonotype: A junction boundary mismatches the germline segment, possibly from a read error. V usage is TRBV7-2 and J usage is TRBJ2-3; 10 bases are shared with TRBD1. This CDR3 is 15 amino acids long. Germline CDR1 and CDR2: SGHTA and FQGNSA. CDR3 bases: TGTGCCAGCAGCGACAGGGGGCAGTTTCGAGATACGCGGTATTTT. It encodes CASSDRGQFRDTRYF.

The rearrangement links TRBV4-1 to TRBJ2-7; D is unclear. The CDR3 consists of 15 residues. CDR1 is MGHRA, CDR2 YSYEKL, per germline. Between the trimmed V and J ends, which lost 0 bases and 6 bases, there was a span of 15 bases. The CDR3: CASSQERDVVFEQYF. The DNA of the CDR3 is TGCGCCAGCAGCCAAGAAAGAGACGTAGTCTTCGAGCAGTACTTC.

In its sample, this clonotype was seen a few times. The V and J genes are TRBV4-2 and TRBJ2-1; 9 bases map to TRBD2. CDR1 is LGHNA and CDR2 is YNFKEQ in the germline V gene. The CDR3 runs 17 residues. Trimming removed 0 bases from V and 4 bases from J; junction bases left unmatched: 7. CDR3 in DNA: TGTGCCAGCAGCCAAGATCGTACCGCGGGAGGGTACAATGAGCAGTTCTTC. Encoded protein: CASSQDRTAGGYNEQFF.

V is TRBV12-3 or TRBV12-4 and J is TRBJ2-7; a possible D gene is TRBD1 (6 bases). CDR3 size: 15 residues. Trimming shortened V by 7 bases and J by 2 bases, and 18 bases separated the two germline ends. The CDR3 DNA follows: TGTGCCAGCACCTCCTTTGACAGGCCAACCTACGAGCAGTACTTC. This translates into CASTSFDRPTYEQYF.

The CDR3 DNA reads TGTGCCAGCAGCCACGCGGGGCCCCAGGAAGCTTTCTTT. Amino acid sequence: CASSHAGPQEAFF. The gene calls are TRBV11-2 and TRBJ1-1; perhaps TRBD1 as D (5 bases). The CDR3 contains 13 residues. V shed 5 bases and J shed 8 bases, with 15 bases lying between them. From germline, CDR1 is SGHAT and CDR2 FQNNGV.

This clonotype occurred a few times. The chain employs TRBV6-2 or TRBV6-3 and TRBJ2-1, with 10 nucleotides matching TRBD2. This CDR3 has 16 amino acids. CDR1 and CDR2 (germline): MNHEY, SVGEGT. V lost 2 bases and J lost 4; bases outside the gene matches: 5. CDR3 amino acids: CASSYAAGGGYNEQFF. In DNA form, the CDR3 reads TGTGCCAGCAGTTACGCAGCGGGAGGGGGTTACAATGAGCAGTTCTTC.

The rearrangement uses TRBV4-1 and TRBJ2-5; 9 bases are a match to TRBD1. The CDR3 is 16 residues long. The V gene end was trimmed by 4 bases and the J gene end by 1 base; junction bases not matched to a gene: 7. Looked up from germline, CDR1 is MGHRA and CDR2 is YSYEKL. This CDR3 is CASSLSPGQGQETQYF. Written as DNA, the CDR3 is TGCGCCAGCAGCCTTTCTCCGGGACAGGGCCAAGAGACCCAGTACTTC.

The rearrangement links TRBV7-2 to TRBJ2-5; TRBD2 agrees at 7 bases. V dropped 4 bases and J dropped 4; count of bases not matched to a gene: 15. Germline V gives CDR1 SGHTA, CDR2 FQGNSA. The CDR3 has 17 residues. The CDR3 nucleotides read TGTGCCAGCAGCTCCAACTTCGGCGGGAGATCAGGAGAGACCCAGTACTTC. Encoded protein: CASSSNFGGRSGETQYF.

This clonotype showed up just a few times. This chain links TRBV7-2 with TRBJ1-1, with D unresolved. Germline lookup yields CDR1 SGHTA and CDR2 FQGNSA. V shed 6 bases and J shed 0 bases, with 8 bases lying between them. This CDR3 is built from 13 residues. The CDR3 DNA follows: TGTGCCAGCAGGGGATGGGTGAACACTGAAGCTTTCTTT. This sequence encodes CASRGWVNTEAFF. The whole variable domain, remainder taken from reference TRBV7-2 and TRBJ1-1, is GAGVSQSPSNKVTEKGKDVELRCDPISGHTALYWYRQSLGQGLEFLIYFQGNSAPDKSGLPSDRFSAERTGGSVSTLTIQRTQQEDSAVYLCASRGWVNTEAFFGQGTRLTVV.

This chain connects TRBV7-2 to TRBJ2-2; D not certain. There are 14 residues in the CDR3. Germline V gene lookup returns CDR1 SGHTA and CDR2 FQGNSA. The germline V and J ends were trimmed by 1 base and 5 bases, with 8 bases remaining between them. The CDR3 region is CASSLVLGTGELFF. The DNA of the CDR3 is TGTGCCAGCAGCTTAGTGCTTGGGACCGGGGAGCTGTTTTTT.

The CDR3 nucleotides read TGTGCCACCAGTGATTTTGACAGGGGCTATGGCTACACCTTC. This codes for CATSDFDRGYGYTF. The chain is built from TRBV24-1 and TRBJ1-2; 8 nucleotides line up with TRBD1. Per the germline V gene, CDR1 is KGHDR and CDR2 is SFDVKD. V dropped 1 base and J dropped 4; count of bases not matched to a gene: 1. The CDR3 consists of 14 residues.

V is TRBV18 and J is TRBJ1-1; D possibly corresponds to TRBD1 (6 bases). Per the germline V gene, CDR1 is KGHSH and CDR2 is LQKENI. Trimming took off 3 bases at V and 0 bases at J, with 14 bases between the two ends. The length of the CDR3 is 16 residues. The CDR3 sequence is CASSPTDRQLNTEAFF. CDR3 coding DNA: TGTGCCAGCTCACCTACAGACAGGCAGCTGAACACTGAAGCTTTCTTT.

This chain connects TRBV29-1 to TRBJ2-6; D gene uncertain. Germline V gives CDR1 SQVTM, CDR2 ANQGSEA. V dropped 4 bases and J dropped 0 bases, with 7 bases sitting between them. This CDR3 comprises 14 residues. CDR3 amino acids: CSVVFPSGANVLTF. DNA of the CDR3: TGCAGCGTTGTTTTCCCCTCTGGGGCCAACGTCCTGACTTTC.

CDR3 amino acids: CSATEGKGYEQYF. The CDR3, as DNA: TGCAGTGCCACGGAGGGCAAGGGCTACGAGCAGTACTTC. V usage is TRBV20-1 and J usage is TRBJ2-7; a weak D match, TRBD2 (6 bases). V was cut by 6 bases and J by 3 bases, with 15 bases left in between. This CDR3 has 13 amino acids. Per the germline V gene, CDR1 is DFQATT and CDR2 is SNEGSKA (reference sequence).

J is TRBJ1-2 and V is TRBV20-1, with TRBD1 matching 7 bases. The CDR3 is 16 residues long. With V trimmed by 7 bases and J by 0 bases, 14 bases remained unmatched. The germline gives CDR1 DFQATT, CDR2 SNEGSKA (reference sequence). CDR3 protein: CSVSRDSVISNYGYTF. The CDR3 nucleotides read TGCAGTGTAAGCCGGGACAGCGTTATTTCTAACTATGGCTACACCTTC.